This record concerns one T cell receptor beta chain sequence. What it binds is unknown. The sample originates from a study of cytomegalovirus exposure and HLA in healthy donors. The study ran its PCR with 60 Vbeta and 13 Jbeta primers. The authors' processing: The authors later counted 65 million to 90 million unique TCR beta chains, 9 million to 14 million of them shared. Assay: immunoSEQ multiplex PCR; the TCRdb copy retains only in-frame clones and omits some. The V and J calls and clone size are taken from that table; D and trimming were inferred from the DNA. The repertoire holds 100,000 or so clones, with 75% as singletons. V was cut by 0 bases and J by 4 bases, with 19 bases left in between. The CDR3 runs to 17 residues. The V gene's germline CDR1 is SGHDT and CDR2 YYEEEE. Regarding the study as a whole: The study listed 164 cytomegalovirus-associated TCR beta chains. A later analysis reportedly found fewer N-insertions in an Asian-associated ancestry cluster than the roughly 670-donor mean. A later analysis showed TCR association rates differing by HLA locus, peaking at DRB1 and lowest at HLA-C.

Sequencing was carried out using PBMCs. The chain is built from TRBV5-6 and TRBJ1-2; a possible D gene is TRBD1 (5 bases). The sequence was obtained from a man in his forties or fifties in good health and CMV-seronegative. The CDR3 DNA sequence: TGTGCCAGCAGCTTGGCGGAGACAGCGGGGGTGAGCTATGGCTACACCTTC. This sequence encodes CASSLAETAGVSYGYTF.